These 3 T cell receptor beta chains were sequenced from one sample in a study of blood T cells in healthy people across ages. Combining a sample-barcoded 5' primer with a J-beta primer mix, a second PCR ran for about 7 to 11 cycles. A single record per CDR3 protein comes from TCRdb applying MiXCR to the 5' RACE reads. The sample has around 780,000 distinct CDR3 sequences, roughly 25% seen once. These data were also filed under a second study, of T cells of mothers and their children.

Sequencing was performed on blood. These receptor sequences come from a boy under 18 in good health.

The DNA for the CDR3 is TGCAGCGTTGAAGGGGAATCGGCTACCCGCTACACCTTC. Translated: CSVEGESATRYTF. The V gene is TRBV29-1, the J gene TRBJ1-2; D is unclear. The length of the CDR3 is 13 residues. Trimming removed 1 base at V and 9 bases at J, with 15 bases between. CDR1 SQVTM and CDR2 ANQGSEA come from the germline V gene.

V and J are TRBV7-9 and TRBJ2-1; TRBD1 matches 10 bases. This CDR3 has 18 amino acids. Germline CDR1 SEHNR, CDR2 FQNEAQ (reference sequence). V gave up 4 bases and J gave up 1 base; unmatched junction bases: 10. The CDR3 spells CASSSGTGATPSYNEQFF. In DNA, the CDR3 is TGTGCCAGCAGCTCCGGGACAGGGGCGACCCCATCCTACAATGAGCAGTTCTTC.

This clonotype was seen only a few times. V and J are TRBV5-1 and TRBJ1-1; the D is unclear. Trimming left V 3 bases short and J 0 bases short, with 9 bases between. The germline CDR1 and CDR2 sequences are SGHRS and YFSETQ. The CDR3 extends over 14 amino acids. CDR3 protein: CASSWAGMNTEAFF. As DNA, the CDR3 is TGCGCCAGCAGCTGGGCGGGGATGAACACTGAAGCTTTCTTT.